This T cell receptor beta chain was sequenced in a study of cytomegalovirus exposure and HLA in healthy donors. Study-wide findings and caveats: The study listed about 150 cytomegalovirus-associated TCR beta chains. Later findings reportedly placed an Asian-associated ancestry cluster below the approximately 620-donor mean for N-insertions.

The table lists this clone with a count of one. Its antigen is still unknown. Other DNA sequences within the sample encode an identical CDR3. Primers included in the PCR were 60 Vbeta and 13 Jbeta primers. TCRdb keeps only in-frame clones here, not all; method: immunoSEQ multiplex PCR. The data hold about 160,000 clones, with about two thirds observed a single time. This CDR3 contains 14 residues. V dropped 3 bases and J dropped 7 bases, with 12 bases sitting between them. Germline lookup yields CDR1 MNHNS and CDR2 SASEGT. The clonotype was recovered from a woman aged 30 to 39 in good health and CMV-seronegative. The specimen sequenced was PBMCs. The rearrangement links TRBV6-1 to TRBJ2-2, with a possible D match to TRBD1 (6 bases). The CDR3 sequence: CASSDTQGIGELFF. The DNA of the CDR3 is TGTGCCAGCAGTGATACACAGGGCATCGGGGAGCTGTTTTTT.